A single sample gave rise to the 16 T cell receptor beta chains below, sequenced in a study of blood T cell repertoires in COVID-19. Some clones are missing from TCRdb's copy, which holds only in-frame ones; the method was immunoSEQ multiplex PCR. The table lists roughly 280,000 clones, around nine tenths of them singletons. The sample consisted of peripheral blood. The receptors originated from a man aged 50 or older with acute or convalescent COVID-19.

The rearrangement links TRBV20-1 to TRBJ1-2, with D unresolved. Germline CDR1 reads DFQATT; CDR2 reads SNEGSKA (reference sequence). The CDR3 has 12 residues. V lost 5 bases to trimming and J lost 4 bases, with 11 bases between them. CDR3 in amino acids: CSARANFYGYTF. CDR3 DNA: TGCAGTGCTCGTGCTAATTTCTATGGCTACACCTTC.

The chain combines TRBV6-5 with TRBJ1-5; a possible D gene is TRBD1 (5 bases). Looked up from germline, CDR1 is MNHEY and CDR2 is SVGAGI. The CDR3 runs to 15 residues. V dropped 2 bases and J dropped 0 bases, with 8 bases sitting between them. CDR3: CASSYQGLSNQPQHF. The DNA of the CDR3 is TGTGCCAGCAGTTACCAGGGACTTAGCAATCAGCCCCAGCATTTT.

This clone occurred once. The chain is built from TRBV29-1 and TRBJ2-7, with TRBD1 matching over 12 bases. The germline CDR1 and CDR2 sequences are SQVTM and ANQGSEA. With V trimmed by 7 bases and J by 5 bases, 3 bases remained unmatched. CDR3 length equals 12 residues. The DNA of the CDR3 is TGCAGCGCGGGACAGGGGGCGAACGAGCAGTACTTC. Translating gives CSAGQGANEQYF.

The V call is TRBV6-5, the J call TRBJ1-2; weak D call: TRBD1 (6 bases). V gave up 0 bases and J gave up 7 bases, with 9 bases separating them. This CDR3 is 13 amino acids long. Germline-derived CDR1 and CDR2 are MNHEY and SVGAGI. The CDR3 DNA reads as TGTGCCAGCAGTTACTCGGGAGGGGGTGGCTACACCTTC. Translated, it gives CASSYSGGGGYTF.

The chain has TRBV10-3 and TRBJ1-2, with D perhaps TRBD1 (6 bases). The V gene lost 2 bases and the J gene lost 5 bases, with 12 bases spanning the gap. Germline assignment: CDR1 ENHRY and CDR2 SYGVKD. The CDR3 is made up of 14 amino acids. This CDR3 is CAISETGRGYGYTF. For the CDR3, the DNA is TGTGCCATCAGTGAGACAGGGCGTGGGTATGGCTACACCTTC.

The gene calls are TRBV30 and TRBJ1-6; tentatively, D is TRBD1 (6 bases). V lost 3 bases and J 13 bases, leaving 13 bases between the germline ends. This CDR3 comprises 12 residues. Germline CDR1 GTSNPN, CDR2 SVGIG (reference sequence). CDR3 residues: CAWRGGVGPLHF. Here the CDR3 DNA reads TGTGCCTGGAGAGGGGGTGTGGGGCCCCTCCACTTT.

The J gene is TRBJ2-5, the V gene TRBV5-1; TRBD2 aligns across 10 bases. This CDR3 is 14 amino acids long. The V gene end was trimmed by 1 base and the J gene end by 3 bases; junction bases not matched to a gene: 0. Looked up from germline, CDR1 is SGHRS and CDR2 is YFSETQ. CDR3 nucleotides: TGCGCCAGCAGCTTGACTAGCGGGGAAGAGACCCAGTACTTC. Translating gives CASSLTSGEETQYF.

The chain employs TRBV12-3 or TRBV12-4 and TRBJ1-2, with D possibly TRBD1 on 6 matching bases. V lost 6 bases to trimming and J lost 4 bases, with 12 bases between them. CDR3 length equals 13 residues. CDR3 coding DNA: TGTGCCAGCAGCGGGGGGGGCCCCTATGGCTACACCTTC. Its translation: CASSGGGPYGYTF.

The rearrangement uses TRBV18 and TRBJ1-3, with TRBD1 matching 7 bases. CDR3 size: 14 residues. CDR1 and CDR2 (germline): KGHSH, LQKENI. V trimming: 1 base; J trimming: 3 bases; junction bases outside the gene matches: 0. The CDR3 is CASSPRQGGNTIYF. The DNA of the CDR3 is TGTGCCAGCTCACCACGACAGGGTGGAAACACCATATATTTT.

The chain couples TRBV19 to TRBJ2-6; 9 nucleotides line up with TRBD1. Germline-derived CDR1 and CDR2 are LNHDA and SQIVND (reference sequence). V was clipped by 3 bases and J by 9 bases; unmatched bases: 3. The CDR3 has 14 amino acids. The CDR3 region is CASSMTGGFNVLTF. The CDR3, as DNA: TGTGCCAGTAGTATGACAGGGGGTTTCAACGTCCTGACTTTC.

V gene TRBV7-2 combines with J gene TRBJ1-2; D is ambiguous. V was pared by 2 bases and J by 0 bases, with 4 bases between. Germline lookup yields CDR1 SGHTA and CDR2 FQGNSA. The length of the CDR3 is 13 residues. DNA of the CDR3: TGTGCCAGCAGCTTATCAGCTAACTATGGCTACACCTTC. Translated: CASSLSANYGYTF. Together with reference TRBV7-2 and TRBJ1-2, the CDR3 gives the full variable domain: GAGVSQSPSNKVTEKGKDVELRCDPISGHTALYWYRQSLGQGLEFLIYFQGNSAPDKSGLPSDRFSAERTGGSVSTLTIQRTQQEDSAVYLCASSLSANYGYTFGSGTRLTVV.

The V call is TRBV25-1, the J call TRBJ2-7, with D possibly matching TRBD1 (6 bases). This CDR3 contains 14 residues. The ends were cut back, 2 bases at V and 6 bases at J, with 14 bases in the middle. The germline CDR1 and CDR2 sequences are MGHDK and SYGVNS. CDR3 bases: TGTGCCAGCAGTGAAACAGGGACCTTCGGCGAGCAGTACTTC. It translates to CASSETGTFGEQYF.

The chain couples TRBV7-9 to TRBJ2-3, with D possibly matching TRBD2 (5 bases). Germline CDR1 reads SEHNR; CDR2 reads FQNEAQ (reference sequence). The V end was cut by 5 bases, the J end by 0 bases, with 15 bases between. CDR3 length: 16 amino acids. CDR3 sequence: CASSPRLAASTDTQYF. DNA for the CDR3: TGTGCCAGCAGCCCACGCCTAGCTGCTAGCACAGATACGCAGTATTTT.

The rearrangement links TRBV30 to TRBJ2-2; 12 bases agree with TRBD2. This CDR3 contains 16 residues. Germline CDR1 GTSNPN, CDR2 SVGIG (reference sequence). V shed 3 bases and J 4 bases; nucleotides not matched to a gene: 6. CDR3 protein: CAWRGLAGWGTGELFF. The CDR3 nucleotides are TGTGCCTGGAGAGGACTAGCGGGGTGGGGCACCGGGGAGCTGTTTTTT.

This rearrangement joins TRBV4-1 to TRBJ1-4; 8 bases are a match to TRBD1. After removal of 1 base from V and 8 bases from J, the junction contained 6 bases not matched to a gene. This CDR3 region has 15 residues. Per the germline V gene, CDR1 is MGHRA and CDR2 is YSYEKL. DNA of the CDR3: TGCGCCAGCAGCCAAGGGGACAGGTTCGGGGAAAAACTGTTTTTT. Residues: CASSQGDRFGEKLFF.

The chain has TRBV3-1 (or the pseudogene TRBV3-2) and TRBJ2-1, with 12 nucleotides matching TRBD2. Trimming removed 8 bases from V and 6 bases from J; junction bases left unmatched: 8. The CDR3 is made up of 15 amino acids. The V gene's germline CDR1 is LGHDT and CDR2 YNNKEL (reference sequence). As DNA, the CDR3 is TGTGCCAGCGCCAAAACTAGCGGGGGGCCCAATGAGCAGTTCTTC. Residues: CASAKTSGGPNEQFF.